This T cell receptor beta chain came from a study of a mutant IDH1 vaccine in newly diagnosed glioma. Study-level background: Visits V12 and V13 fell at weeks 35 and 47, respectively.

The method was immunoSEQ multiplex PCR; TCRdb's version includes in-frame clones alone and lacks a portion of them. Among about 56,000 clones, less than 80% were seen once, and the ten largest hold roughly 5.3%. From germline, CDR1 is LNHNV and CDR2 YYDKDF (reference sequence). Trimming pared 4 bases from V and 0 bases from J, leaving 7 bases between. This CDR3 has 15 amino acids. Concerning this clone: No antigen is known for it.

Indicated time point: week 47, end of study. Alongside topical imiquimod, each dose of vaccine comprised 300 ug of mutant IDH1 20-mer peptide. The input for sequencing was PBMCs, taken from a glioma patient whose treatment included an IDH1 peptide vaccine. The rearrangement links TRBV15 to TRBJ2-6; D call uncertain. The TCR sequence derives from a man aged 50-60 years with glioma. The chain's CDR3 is CATSKDDSGANVLTF. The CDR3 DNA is TGTGCCACCAGCAAAGATGACTCTGGGGCCAACGTCCTGACTTTC. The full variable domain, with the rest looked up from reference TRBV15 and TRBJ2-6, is DAMVIQNPRYQVTQFGKPVTLSCSQTLNHNVMYWYQQKSSQAPKLLFHYYDKDFNNEADTPDNFQSRRPNTSFCFLDIRSPGLGDTAMYLCATSKDDSGANVLTFGAGSRLTVL.